The 5 T cell receptor beta chains below were found in one sample sequenced in a study of graft-versus-host responses after intestinal transplantation. Sequenced by immunoSEQ multiplex PCR; TCRdb stores in-frame clones only, minus some. Here the sample spans tens of thousands of clones, roughly 95% being singletons. The antigens these receptors bind are not known. This specimen consisted of unstimulated CD8+ T cells sorted from spleen or lymph node cells, obtained before transplant. The source of these receptors is a human donor who was the organ donor for an intestinal transplant.

V usage is TRBV29-1 and J usage is TRBJ1-1; D is undetermined. Germline lookup yields CDR1 SQVTM and CDR2 ANQGSEA. Trimming left V 3 bases short and J 0 bases short, with 17 bases between. The CDR3 extends over 16 amino acids. The CDR3 sequence: CSVDGHTRVMNTEAFF. As DNA, the CDR3 is TGCAGCGTTGATGGCCACACAAGGGTTATGAACACTGAAGCTTTCTTT.

The CDR3 sequence: CASNPTGSYEQYF. The CDR3 DNA is TGTGCCAGCAACCCGACAGGGTCCTACGAGCAGTACTTC. V gene TRBV6-1 combines with J gene TRBJ2-7, with 7 nucleotides matching TRBD1. The J segment lost 1 base and the V segment lost 7 bases, leaving 4 bases of the junction unmatched. Germline assignment: CDR1 MNHNS and CDR2 SASEGT. The CDR3 length is 13 residues.

This chain joins TRBV7-2 and TRBJ2-3; unclear D gene. The CDR3 is 13 residues long. Trimming cost V 3 bases and J 0 bases, with 4 bases left between them. Germline CDR1 SGHTA, CDR2 FQGNSA. The CDR3 coding sequence is TGTGCCAGCAGCTTCGATAGCACAGATACGCAGTATTTT. It specifies CASSFDSTDTQYF.

This clone has only one observation. The J gene is TRBJ2-3, the V gene TRBV11-2; D not certain. Per the germline V gene, CDR1 is SGHAT and CDR2 is FQNNGV. The CDR3 length is 11 residues. With 6 bases removed from V and 6 bases from J, the gap between germline ends came to 7 bases. The CDR3 protein is CASREGDTQYF. CDR3 coding DNA: TGTGCCAGCAGGGAAGGGGATACGCAGTATTTT.

The chain has TRBV11-2 and TRBJ2-3; 10 bases are shared with TRBD2. CDR1 SGHAT and CDR2 FQNNGV come from the germline V gene. The ends lost 5 bases at V and 1 base at J; junction bases unmatched: 9. The CDR3 loop spans 17 amino acids. The DNA of the CDR3 is TGTGCCAGCAGCCGGACAACTAGCGGGGTACGCACAGATACGCAGTATTTT. It translates to CASSRTTSGVRTDTQYF.